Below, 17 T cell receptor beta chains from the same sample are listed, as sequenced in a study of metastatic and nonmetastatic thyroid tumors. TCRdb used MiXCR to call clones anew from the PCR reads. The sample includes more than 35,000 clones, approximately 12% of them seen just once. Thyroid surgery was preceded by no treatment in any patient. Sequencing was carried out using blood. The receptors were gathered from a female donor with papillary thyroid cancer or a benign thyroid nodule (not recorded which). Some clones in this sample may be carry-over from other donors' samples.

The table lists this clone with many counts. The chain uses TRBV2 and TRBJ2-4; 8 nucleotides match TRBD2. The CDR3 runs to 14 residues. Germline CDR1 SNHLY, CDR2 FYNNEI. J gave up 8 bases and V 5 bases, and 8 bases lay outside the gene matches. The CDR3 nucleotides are TGTGCCAGCAGTCGCAGACTAGCGCAGGACATTCAGTACTTC. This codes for CASSRRLAQDIQYF.

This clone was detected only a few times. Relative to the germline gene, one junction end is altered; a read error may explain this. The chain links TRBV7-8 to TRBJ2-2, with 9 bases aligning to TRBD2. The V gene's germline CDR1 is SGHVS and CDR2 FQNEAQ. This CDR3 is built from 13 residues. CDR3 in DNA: TGTGCCGGCAGCGGGAGGTCGGGCGGGGAGCTGTTTTTT. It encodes CAGSGRSGGELFF.

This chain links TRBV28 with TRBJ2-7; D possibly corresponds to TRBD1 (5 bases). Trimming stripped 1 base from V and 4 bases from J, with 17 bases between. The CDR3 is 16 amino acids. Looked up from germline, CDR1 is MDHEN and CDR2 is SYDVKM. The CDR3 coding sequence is TGTGCCAGCAGTTTATTGGCAGGGCCTCGTGGGTACGAGCAGTACTTC. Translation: CASSLLAGPRGYEQYF.

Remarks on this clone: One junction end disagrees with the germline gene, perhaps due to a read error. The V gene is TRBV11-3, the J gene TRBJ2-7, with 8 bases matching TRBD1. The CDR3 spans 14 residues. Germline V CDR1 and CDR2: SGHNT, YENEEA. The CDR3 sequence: CAISLGDRTDEQYF. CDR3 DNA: TGTGCCATCAGCTTGGGGGACAGGACCGACGAGCAGTACTTC.

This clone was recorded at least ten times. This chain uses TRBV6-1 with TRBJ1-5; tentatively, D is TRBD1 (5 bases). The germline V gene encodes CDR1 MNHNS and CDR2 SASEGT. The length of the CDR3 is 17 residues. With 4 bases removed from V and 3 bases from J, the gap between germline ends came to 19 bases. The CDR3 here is CASSVHRGGSLNQPQHF. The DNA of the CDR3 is TGTGCCAGCAGTGTACATCGGGGGGGGTCCCTCAATCAGCCCCAGCATTTT.

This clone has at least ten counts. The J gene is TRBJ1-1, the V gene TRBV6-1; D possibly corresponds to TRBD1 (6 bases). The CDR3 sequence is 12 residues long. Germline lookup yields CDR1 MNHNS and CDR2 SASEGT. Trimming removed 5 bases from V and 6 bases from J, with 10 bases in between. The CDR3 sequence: CASSQGGAEAFF. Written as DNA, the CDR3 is TGTGCCAGCAGTCAAGGGGGGGCTGAAGCTTTCTTT.

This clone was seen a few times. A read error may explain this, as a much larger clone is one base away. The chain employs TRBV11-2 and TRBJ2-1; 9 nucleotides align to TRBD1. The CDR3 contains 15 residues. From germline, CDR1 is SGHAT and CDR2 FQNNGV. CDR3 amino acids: CASSQGQGYYNVQFF. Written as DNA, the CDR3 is TGTGCCAGCAGTCAGGGACAGGGCTATTACAATGTGCAGTTCTTC.

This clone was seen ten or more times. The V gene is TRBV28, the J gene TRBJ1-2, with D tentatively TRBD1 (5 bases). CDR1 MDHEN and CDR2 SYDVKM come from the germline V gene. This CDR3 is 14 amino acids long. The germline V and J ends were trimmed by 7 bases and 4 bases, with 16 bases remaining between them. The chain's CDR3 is CASTDLQGSYGYTF. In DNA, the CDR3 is TGTGCCAGCACTGACCTCCAGGGCTCCTATGGCTACACCTTC.

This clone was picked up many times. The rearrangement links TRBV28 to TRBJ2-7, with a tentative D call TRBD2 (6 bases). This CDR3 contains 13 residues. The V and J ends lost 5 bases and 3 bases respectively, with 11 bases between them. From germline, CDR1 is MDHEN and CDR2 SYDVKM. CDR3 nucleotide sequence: TGTGCCAGCAGTACGACTAGTAACTACGAGCAGTACTTC. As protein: CASSTTSNYEQYF.

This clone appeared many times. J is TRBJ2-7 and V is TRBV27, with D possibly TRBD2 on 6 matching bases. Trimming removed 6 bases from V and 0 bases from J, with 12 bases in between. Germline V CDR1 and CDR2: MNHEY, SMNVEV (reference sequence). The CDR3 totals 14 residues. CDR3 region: CASSAGRTSYEQYF. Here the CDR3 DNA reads TGTGCCAGCAGCGCGGGACGGACCTCCTACGAGCAGTACTTC.

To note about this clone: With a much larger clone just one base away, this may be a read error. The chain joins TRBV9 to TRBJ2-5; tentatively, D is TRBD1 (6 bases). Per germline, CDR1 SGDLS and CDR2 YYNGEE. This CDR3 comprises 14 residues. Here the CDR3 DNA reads TGTGCCAGCGGCGTGACAGGCCTCGGGGAGACCCAGTACTTC. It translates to CASGVTGLGETQYF.

In nucleotides, the CDR3 is TGTGCCAGCAGCGCAGGACTAGCGGGAGATCCGTACTTC. This sequence encodes CASSAGLAGDPYF. The chain couples TRBV11-2 to TRBJ2-7, with TRBD2 matching 13 bases. The germline V gene has CDR1 SGHAT and CDR2 FQNNGV. V shed 5 bases, J shed 12 bases, and the junction held 7 bases outside the gene matches. The CDR3 totals 13 residues.

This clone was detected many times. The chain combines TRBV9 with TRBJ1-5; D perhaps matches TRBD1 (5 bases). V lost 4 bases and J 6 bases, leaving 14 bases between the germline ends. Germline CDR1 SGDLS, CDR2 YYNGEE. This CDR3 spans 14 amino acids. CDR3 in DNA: TGTGCCAGCAGCTTTCAGGGTTCGGGTCAGCCCCAGCATTTT. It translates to CASSFQGSGQPQHF.

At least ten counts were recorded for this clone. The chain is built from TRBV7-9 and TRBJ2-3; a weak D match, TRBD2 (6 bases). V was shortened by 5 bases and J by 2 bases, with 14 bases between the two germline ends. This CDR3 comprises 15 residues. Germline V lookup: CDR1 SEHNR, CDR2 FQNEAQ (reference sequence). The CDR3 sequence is CASSPREANTDTQYF. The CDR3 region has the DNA TGTGCCAGCAGCCCGCGGGAAGCTAACACAGATACGCAGTATTTT.

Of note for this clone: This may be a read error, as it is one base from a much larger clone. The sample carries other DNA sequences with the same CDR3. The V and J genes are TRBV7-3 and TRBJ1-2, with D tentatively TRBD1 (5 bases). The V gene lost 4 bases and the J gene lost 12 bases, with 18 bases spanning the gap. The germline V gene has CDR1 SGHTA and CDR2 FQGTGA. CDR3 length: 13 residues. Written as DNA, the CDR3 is TGTGCCAGCAGCTCAAACGGGGCGGTCGGTCACACCTTC. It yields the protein CASSSNGAVGHTF.

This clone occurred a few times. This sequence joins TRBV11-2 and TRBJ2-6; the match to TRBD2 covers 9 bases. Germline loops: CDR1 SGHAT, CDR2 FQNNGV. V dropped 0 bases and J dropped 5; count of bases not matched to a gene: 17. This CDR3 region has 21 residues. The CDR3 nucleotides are TGTGCCAGCAGCTTAGATGATTTACTAGCGGGTGCGACGGGAAGGGCCAACGTCCTGACTTTC. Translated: CASSLDDLLAGATGRANVLTF.

CDR3 coding DNA: TGCGCCAGCAGCTTTAGGGTCAGGCAGCCTATGGAGCAGTACTTC. It encodes CASSFRVRQPMEQYF. The chain has TRBV5-1 and TRBJ2-7, with D hard to call. Trimming removed 2 bases at V and 7 bases at J, with 19 bases between. The CDR3 runs 15 residues. Per germline, CDR1 SGHRS and CDR2 YFSETQ.